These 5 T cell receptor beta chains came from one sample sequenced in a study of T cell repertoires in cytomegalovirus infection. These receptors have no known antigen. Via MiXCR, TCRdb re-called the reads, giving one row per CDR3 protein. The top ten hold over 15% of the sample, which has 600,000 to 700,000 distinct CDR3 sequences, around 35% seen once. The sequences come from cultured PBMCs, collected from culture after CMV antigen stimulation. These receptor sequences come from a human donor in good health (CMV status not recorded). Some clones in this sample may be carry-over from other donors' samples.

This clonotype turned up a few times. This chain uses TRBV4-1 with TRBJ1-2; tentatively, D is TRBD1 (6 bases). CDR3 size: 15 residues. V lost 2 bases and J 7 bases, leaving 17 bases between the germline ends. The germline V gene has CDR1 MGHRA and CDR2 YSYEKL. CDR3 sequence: CASSQFRLTQGGYTF. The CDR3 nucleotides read TGCGCCAGCAGCCAATTCAGGCTTACACAGGGTGGCTACACCTTC.

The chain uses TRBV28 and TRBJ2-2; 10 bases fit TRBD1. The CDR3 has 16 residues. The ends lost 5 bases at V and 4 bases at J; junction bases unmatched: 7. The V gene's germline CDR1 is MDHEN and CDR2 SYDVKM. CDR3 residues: CASSLDRGLITGELFF. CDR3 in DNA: TGTGCCAGCAGTCTCGACAGGGGGCTGATCACCGGGGAGCTGTTTTTT. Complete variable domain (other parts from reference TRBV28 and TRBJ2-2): DVKVTQSSRYLVKRTGEKVFLECVQDMDHENMFWYRQDPGLGLRLIYFSYDVKMKEKGDIPEGYSVSREKKERFSLILESASTNQTSMYLCASSLDRGLITGELFFGEGSRLTVL.

CDR3 DNA: TGTGCCAGCAGCTTAGAGGGACAGGGGGCAAATGGCTACACCTTC. Protein sequence: CASSLEGQGANGYTF. The J gene is TRBJ1-2, the V gene TRBV7-6, with 12 bases matching TRBD1. The germline gives CDR1 SGHVS, CDR2 FNYEAQ. Trimming at V came to 1 base and at J to 6 bases, leaving 3 bases not matched to a gene. The CDR3 extends over 15 amino acids.

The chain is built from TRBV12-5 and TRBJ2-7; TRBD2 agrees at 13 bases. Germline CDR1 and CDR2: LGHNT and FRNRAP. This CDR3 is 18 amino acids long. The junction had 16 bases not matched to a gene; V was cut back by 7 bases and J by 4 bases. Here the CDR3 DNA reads TGTGCTAGTGCCGCGGGACTAGCGGGACTCTATGGGGGGTACGAGCAGTACTTC. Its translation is CASAAGLAGLYGGYEQYF.

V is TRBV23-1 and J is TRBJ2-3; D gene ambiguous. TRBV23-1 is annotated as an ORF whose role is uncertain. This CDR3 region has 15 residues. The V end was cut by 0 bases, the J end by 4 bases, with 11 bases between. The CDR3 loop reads CASSQSSKSADTQYF. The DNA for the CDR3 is TGCGCCAGCAGTCAATCCTCGAAAAGCGCAGATACGCAGTATTTT.